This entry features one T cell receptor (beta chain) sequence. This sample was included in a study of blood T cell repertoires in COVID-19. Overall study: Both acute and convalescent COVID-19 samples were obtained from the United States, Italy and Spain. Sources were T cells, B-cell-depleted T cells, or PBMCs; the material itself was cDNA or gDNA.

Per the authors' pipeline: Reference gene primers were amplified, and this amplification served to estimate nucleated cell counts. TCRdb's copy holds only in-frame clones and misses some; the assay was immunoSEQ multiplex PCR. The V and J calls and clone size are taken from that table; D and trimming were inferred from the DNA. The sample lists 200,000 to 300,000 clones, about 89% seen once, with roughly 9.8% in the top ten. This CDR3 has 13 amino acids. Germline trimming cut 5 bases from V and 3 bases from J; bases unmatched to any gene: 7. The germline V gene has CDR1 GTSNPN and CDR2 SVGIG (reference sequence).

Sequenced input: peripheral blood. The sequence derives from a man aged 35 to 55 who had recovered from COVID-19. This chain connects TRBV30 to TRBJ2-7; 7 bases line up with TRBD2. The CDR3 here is CAWPSGRVYEQYF. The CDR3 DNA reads TGTGCCTGGCCCTCAGGGAGGGTCTACGAGCAGTACTTC.